The present TCR beta chain was sequenced within a study of long-term antiretroviral therapy in people with HIV. Every specimen held between roughly 0.85-10 million cryopreserved PBMC. These were thawed and washed before DNA extraction. At the survey level, the v3.0 immunoSEQ assay was run. Data came from immunoSEQ multiplex PCR; TCRdb stores just in-frame clones and leaves some out. The data contain under 50,000 clones, over 90% of them seen just once; the ten biggest clones take up approximately 2%. Note on this clone: As yet, its antigen is unknown.

This CDR3 has 14 amino acids. Germline V gives CDR1 ENHRY, CDR2 SYGVKD. V lost 3 bases and J 0 bases, leaving 6 bases between the germline ends. General study findings and limits: Dominating the repertoire at all time points were the clones that expanded before ART.

Material: unsorted PBMCs, obtained around 9 years after starting antiretroviral therapy. The V and J genes are TRBV10-3 and TRBJ1-3; D is possibly TRBD1 (6 bases). The clonotype was recovered from a man in his thirties or forties with HIV. The CDR3 here is CAISEQGSGNTIYF. In DNA, the CDR3 is TGTGCCATCAGTGAACAGGGCTCTGGAAACACCATATATTTT.